This T cell receptor beta chain was found in a study of OX40 agonist ivuxolimab in advanced cancers. Repertoires were generated with immunoSEQ multiplex PCR, while TCRdb's copy carries only in-frame clones and drops some. Here the sample spans some 10,000 clones, about three quarters being singletons. Trimming took 1 base from V and 4 from J; bases not matched to a gene: 6. From germline, CDR1 is SGDLS and CDR2 YYNGEE. This CDR3 region has 15 residues. V gene TRBV9 combines with J gene TRBJ2-7; 9 bases map to TRBD2. The sample consisted of CD4+ or CD8+ T cells sorted from blood, taken in a trial of the OX40 agonist ivuxolimab. The clonotype comes from an adult with an advanced solid tumor such as melanoma, head and neck, liver or kidney cancer. The CDR3 is CASSVRAGGPYEQYF. CDR3 DNA: TGTGCCAGCAGCGTAAGGGCGGGAGGGCCGTACGAGCAGTACTTC.